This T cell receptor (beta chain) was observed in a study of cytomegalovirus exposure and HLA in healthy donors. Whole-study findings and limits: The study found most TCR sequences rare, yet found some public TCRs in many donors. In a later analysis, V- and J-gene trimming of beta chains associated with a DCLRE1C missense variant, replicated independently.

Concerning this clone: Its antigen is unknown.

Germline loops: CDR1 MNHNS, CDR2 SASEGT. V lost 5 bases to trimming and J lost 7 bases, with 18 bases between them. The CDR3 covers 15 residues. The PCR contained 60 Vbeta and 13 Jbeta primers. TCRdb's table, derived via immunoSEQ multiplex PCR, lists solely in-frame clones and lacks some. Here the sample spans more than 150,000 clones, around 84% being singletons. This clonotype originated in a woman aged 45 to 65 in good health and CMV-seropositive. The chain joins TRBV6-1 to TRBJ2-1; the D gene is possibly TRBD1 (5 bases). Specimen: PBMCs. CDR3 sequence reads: CASSLFGPAGNEQFF. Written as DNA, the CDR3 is TGTGCCAGCAGTCTCTTCGGCCCCGCAGGGAATGAGCAGTTCTTC.